This TCR beta chain is drawn from a study of OX40 agonist ivuxolimab in advanced cancers. Study-level findings and limits: Patients with a partial response at 0.1-3.0 mg/kg had among the lowest clonal expansion.

The CDR3 is 14 amino acids. V shed 3 bases and J shed 1 base, with 6 bases lying between them. Germline values: CDR1 WNHNN, CDR2 SYGVQD (reference sequence). Researchers took blood at baseline, on cycle 4 day 1, and on cycle 7 day 1. TCRdb's copy holds only in-frame clones and misses some; the assay was immunoSEQ multiplex PCR. This table holds roughly 80,000 clones, over 90% found once. In the case of this clone: As yet, its antigen is unknown.

The chain joins TRBV10-1 to TRBJ2-2, with D tentatively TRBD1 (5 bases). The specimen was CD4+ or CD8+ T cells sorted from blood, collected in a trial of the OX40 agonist ivuxolimab. This receptor was identified in an adult with an advanced solid tumor such as melanoma, head and neck, liver or kidney cancer. For the CDR3, the DNA is TGCGCCAGCAGTGACACAGGGAACACCGGGGAGCTGTTTTTT. Protein: CASSDTGNTGELFF.